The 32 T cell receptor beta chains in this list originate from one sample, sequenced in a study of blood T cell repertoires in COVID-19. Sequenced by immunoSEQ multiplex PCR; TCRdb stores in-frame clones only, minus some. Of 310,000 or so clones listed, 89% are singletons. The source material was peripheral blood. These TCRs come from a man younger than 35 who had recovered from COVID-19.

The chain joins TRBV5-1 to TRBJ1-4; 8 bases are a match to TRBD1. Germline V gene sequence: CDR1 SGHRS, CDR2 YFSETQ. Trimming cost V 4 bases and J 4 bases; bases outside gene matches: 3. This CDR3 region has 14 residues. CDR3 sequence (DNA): TGCGCCAGCAGCGCGGGACAGGATAATGAAAAACTGTTTTTT. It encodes CASSAGQDNEKLFF.

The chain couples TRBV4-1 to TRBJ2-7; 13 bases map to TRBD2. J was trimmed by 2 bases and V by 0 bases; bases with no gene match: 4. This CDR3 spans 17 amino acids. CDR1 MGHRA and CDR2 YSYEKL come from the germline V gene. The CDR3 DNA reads TGCGCCAGCAGCCAAGACTTACTAGCGGGAGGGGCCTACGAGCAGTACTTC. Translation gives CASSQDLLAGGAYEQYF.

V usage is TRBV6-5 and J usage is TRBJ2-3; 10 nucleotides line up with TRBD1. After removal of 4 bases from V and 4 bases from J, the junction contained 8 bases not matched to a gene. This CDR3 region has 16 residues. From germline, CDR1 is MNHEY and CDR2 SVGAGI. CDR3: CASSSAAGTGADTQYF. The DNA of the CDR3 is TGTGCCAGCAGTTCTGCCGCCGGGACAGGGGCAGATACGCAGTATTTT.

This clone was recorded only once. The CDR3 is CASRMGNSPLHF. The CDR3 DNA sequence: TGTGCCAGCAGAATGGGCAACTCACCCCTCCACTTT. V usage is TRBV6-5 and J usage is TRBJ1-6; D ambiguous. CDR3 length equals 12 residues. Germline CDR1 is MNHEY and CDR2 is SVGAGI. V was cut by 6 bases and J by 10 bases, with 10 bases left in between.

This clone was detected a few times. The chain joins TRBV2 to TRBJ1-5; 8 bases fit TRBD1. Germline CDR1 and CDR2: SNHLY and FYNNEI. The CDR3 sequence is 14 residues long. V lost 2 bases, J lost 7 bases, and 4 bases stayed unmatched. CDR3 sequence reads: CASSEQGAGQPQHF. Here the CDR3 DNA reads TGTGCCAGCAGTGAACAGGGGGCCGGACAGCCCCAGCATTTT.

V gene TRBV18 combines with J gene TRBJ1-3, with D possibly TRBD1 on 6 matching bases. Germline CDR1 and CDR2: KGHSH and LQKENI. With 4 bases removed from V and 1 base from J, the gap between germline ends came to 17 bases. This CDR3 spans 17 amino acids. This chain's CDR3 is CASSLLAGTPSGNTIYF. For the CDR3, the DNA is TGTGCCAGCTCACTCTTGGCCGGGACACCTTCTGGAAACACCATATATTTT. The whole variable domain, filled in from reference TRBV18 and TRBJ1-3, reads NAGVMQNPRHLVRRRGQEARLRCSPMKGHSHVYWYRQLPEEGLKFMVYLQKENIIDESGMPKERFSAEFPKEGPSILRIQQVVRGDSAAYFCASSLLAGTPSGNTIYFGEGSWLTVV.

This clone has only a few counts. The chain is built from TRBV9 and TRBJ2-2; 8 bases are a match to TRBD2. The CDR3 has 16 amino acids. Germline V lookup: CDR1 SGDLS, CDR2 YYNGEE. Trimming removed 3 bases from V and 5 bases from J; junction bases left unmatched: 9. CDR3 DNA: TGTGCCAGCAGCGAACCGGGACTAGGAACAACCGGGGAGCTGTTTTTT. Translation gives CASSEPGLGTTGELFF.

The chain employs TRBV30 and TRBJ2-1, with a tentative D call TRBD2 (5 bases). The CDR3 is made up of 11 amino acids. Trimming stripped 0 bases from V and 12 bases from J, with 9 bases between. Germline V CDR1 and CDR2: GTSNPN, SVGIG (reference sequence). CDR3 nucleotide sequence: TGTGCCTGGAGTGTACTAGGGTTGCAGTTCTTC. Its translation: CAWSVLGLQFF.

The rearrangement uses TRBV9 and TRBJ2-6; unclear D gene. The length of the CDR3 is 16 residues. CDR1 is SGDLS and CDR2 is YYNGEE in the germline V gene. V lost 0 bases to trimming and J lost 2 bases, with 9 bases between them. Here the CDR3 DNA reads TGTGCCAGCAGCGTAGGTTCAGCGCCTGGGGCCAACGTCCTGACTTTC. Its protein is CASSVGSAPGANVLTF.

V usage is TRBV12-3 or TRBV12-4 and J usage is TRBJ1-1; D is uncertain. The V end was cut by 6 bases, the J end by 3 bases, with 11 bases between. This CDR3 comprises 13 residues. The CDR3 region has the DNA TGTGCCAGCAGGGCGGTAGACTACACTGAAGCTTTCTTT. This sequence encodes CASRAVDYTEAFF.

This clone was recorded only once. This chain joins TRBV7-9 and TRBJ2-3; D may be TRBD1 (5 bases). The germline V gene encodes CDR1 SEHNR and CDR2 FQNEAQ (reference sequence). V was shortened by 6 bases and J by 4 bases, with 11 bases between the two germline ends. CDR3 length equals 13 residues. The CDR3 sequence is CASRDTGSDTQYF. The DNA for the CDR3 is TGTGCCAGCAGGGATACAGGTTCAGATACGCAGTATTTT.

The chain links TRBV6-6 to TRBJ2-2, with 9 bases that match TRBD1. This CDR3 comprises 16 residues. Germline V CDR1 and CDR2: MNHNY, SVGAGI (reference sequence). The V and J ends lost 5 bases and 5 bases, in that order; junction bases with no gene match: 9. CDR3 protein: CASSPPGQGSTGELFF. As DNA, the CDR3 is TGTGCCAGCAGTCCTCCCGGACAGGGGTCGACCGGGGAGCTGTTTTTT.

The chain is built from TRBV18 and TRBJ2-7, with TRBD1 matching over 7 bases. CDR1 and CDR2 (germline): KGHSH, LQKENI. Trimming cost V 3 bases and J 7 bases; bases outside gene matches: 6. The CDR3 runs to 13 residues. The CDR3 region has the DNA TGTGCCAGCTCACCCAACAGGGGTGAGGAGCAGTACTTC. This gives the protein CASSPNRGEEQYF.

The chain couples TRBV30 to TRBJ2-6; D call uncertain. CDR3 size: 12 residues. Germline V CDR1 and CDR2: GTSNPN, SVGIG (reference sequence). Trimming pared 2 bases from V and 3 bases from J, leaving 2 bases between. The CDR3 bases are TGTGCCTGGAGTCTTGGGGCCAACGTCCTGACTTTC. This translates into CAWSLGANVLTF.

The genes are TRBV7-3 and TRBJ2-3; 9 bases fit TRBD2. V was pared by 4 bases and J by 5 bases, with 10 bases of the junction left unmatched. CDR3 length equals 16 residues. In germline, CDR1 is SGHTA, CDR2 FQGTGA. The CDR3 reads CASSSRGSGGRDTQYF. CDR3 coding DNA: TGTGCCAGCAGCTCCAGGGGTAGCGGGGGTAGAGATACGCAGTATTTT. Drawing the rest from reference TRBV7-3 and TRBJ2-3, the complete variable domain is GAGVSQTPSNKVTEKGKYVELRCDPISGHTALYWYRQSLGQGPEFLIYFQGTGAADDSGLPNDRFFAVRPEGSVSTLKIQRTERGDSAVYLCASSSRGSGGRDTQYFGPGTRLTVL.

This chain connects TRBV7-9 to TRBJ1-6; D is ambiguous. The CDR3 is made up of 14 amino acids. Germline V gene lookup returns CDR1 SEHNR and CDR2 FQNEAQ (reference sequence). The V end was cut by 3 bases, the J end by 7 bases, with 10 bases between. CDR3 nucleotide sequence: TGTGCCAGCAGCTTTGGGCAGTCAAATTCACCCCTCCACTTT. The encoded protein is CASSFGQSNSPLHF.

The CDR3 DNA sequence: TGTGCCAGCTCACCGGGCCGACAGGGTGGTGAAAAACTGTTTTTT. Its protein product is CASSPGRQGGEKLFF. The rearrangement links TRBV18 to TRBJ1-4; 7 bases fit TRBD1. This CDR3 has 15 residues. The V segment lost 3 bases and the J segment 7 bases; nucleotides outside the gene matches: 8. From germline, CDR1 is KGHSH and CDR2 LQKENI.

CDR3 coding DNA: TGTGCCAGCAGCCAAGTAGCGGGGGGGCTTGGTAATGAGCAGTTCTTC. It encodes CASSQVAGGLGNEQFF. The chain joins TRBV4-2 to TRBJ2-1; TRBD2 agrees at 11 bases. Germline CDR1 LGHNA, CDR2 YNFKEQ. The CDR3 loop spans 16 amino acids. V lost 1 base and J lost 7; bases outside the gene matches: 6.

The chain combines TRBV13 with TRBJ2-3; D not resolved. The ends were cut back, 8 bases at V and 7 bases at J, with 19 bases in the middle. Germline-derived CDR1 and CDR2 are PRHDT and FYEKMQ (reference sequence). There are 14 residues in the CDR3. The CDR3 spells CASAGSSGLNTQYF. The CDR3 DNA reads TGTGCCAGCGCAGGAAGTAGTGGGTTAAATACGCAGTATTTT.

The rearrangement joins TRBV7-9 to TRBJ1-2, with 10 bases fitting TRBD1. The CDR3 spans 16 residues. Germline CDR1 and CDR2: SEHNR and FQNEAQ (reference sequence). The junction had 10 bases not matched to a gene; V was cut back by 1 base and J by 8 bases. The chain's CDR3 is CASSLDLPGTGEGYTF. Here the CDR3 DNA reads TGTGCCAGCAGCTTAGACCTTCCCGGGACAGGGGAGGGCTACACCTTC.

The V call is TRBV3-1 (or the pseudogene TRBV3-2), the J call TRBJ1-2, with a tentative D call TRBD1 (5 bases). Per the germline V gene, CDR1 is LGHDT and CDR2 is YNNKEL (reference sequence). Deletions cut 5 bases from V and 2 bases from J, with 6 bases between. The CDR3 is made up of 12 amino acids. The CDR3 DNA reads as TGTGCCAGCAGCAGGGGCAACTATGGCTACACCTTC. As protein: CASSRGNYGYTF.

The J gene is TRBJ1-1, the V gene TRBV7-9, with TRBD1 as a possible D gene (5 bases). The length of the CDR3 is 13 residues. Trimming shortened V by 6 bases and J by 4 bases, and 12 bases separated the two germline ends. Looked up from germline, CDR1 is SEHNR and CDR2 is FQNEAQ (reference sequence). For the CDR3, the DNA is TGTGCCAGCAGTTCGTTCGGGGGCACTGAAGCTTTCTTT. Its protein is CASSSFGGTEAFF.

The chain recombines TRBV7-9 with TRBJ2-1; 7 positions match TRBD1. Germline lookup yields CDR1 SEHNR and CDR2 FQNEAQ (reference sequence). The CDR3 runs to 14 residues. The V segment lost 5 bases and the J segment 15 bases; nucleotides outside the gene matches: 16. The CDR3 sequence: CASSQGVGIGRRFF. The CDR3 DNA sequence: TGTGCCAGCAGCCAGGGGGTAGGGATCGGCCGGAGGTTCTTC.

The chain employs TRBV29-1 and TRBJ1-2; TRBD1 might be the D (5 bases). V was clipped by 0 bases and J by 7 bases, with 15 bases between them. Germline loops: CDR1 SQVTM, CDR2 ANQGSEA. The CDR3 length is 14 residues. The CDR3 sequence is CSVEDGGEGGGYTF. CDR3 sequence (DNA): TGCAGCGTTGAAGACGGGGGAGAGGGCGGTGGCTACACCTTC.

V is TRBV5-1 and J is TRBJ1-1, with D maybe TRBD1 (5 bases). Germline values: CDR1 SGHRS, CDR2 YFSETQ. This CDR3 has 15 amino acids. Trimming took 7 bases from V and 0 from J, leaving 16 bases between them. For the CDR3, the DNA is TGCGCCAGCGCACGACTGGGGCAGATGAACACTGAAGCTTTCTTT. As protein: CASARLGQMNTEAFF. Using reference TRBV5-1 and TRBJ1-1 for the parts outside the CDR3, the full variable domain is KAGVTQTPRYLIKTRGQQVTLSCSPISGHRSVSWYQQTPGQGLQFLFEYFSETQRNKGNFPGRFSGRQFSNSRSEMNVSTLELGDSALYLCASARLGQMNTEAFFGQGTRLTVV.

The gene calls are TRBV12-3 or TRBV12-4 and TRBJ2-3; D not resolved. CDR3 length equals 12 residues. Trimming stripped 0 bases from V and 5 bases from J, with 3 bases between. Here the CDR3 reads CASSLARDTQYF. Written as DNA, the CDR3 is TGTGCCAGCAGTTTAGCGAGAGATACGCAGTATTTT.

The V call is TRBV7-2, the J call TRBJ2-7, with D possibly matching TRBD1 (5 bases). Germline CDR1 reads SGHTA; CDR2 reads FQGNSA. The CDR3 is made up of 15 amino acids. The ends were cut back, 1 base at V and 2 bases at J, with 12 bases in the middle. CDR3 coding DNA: TGTGCCAGCAGCTTAGGCTTCGCAGGGACCTACGAGCAGTACTTC. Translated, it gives CASSLGFAGTYEQYF.

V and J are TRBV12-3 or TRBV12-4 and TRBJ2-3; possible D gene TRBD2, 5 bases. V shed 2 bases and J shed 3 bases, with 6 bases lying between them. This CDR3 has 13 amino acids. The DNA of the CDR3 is TGTGCCAGCAGTTTATTAGCGACAGATACGCAGTATTTT. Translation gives CASSLLATDTQYF.

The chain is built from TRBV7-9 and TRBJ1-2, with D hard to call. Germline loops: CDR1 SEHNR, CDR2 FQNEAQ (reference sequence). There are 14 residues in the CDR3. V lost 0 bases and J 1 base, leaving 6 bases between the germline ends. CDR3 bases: TGTGCCAGCAGCTTAGCATCCAGTAACTATGGCTACACCTTC. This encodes CASSLASSNYGYTF. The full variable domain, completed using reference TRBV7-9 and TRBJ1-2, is DTGVSQNPRHKITKRGQNVTFRCDPISEHNRLYWYRQTLGQGPEFLTYFQNEAQLEKSRLLSDRFSAERPKGSFSTLEIQRTEQGDSAMYLCASSLASSNYGYTFGSGTRLTVV.

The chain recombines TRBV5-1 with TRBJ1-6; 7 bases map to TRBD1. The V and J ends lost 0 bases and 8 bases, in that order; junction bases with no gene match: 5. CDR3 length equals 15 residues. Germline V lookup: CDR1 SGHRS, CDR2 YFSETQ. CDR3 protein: CASSLEGTDYSPLHF. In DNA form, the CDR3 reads TGCGCCAGCAGCTTGGAGGGGACAGACTATTCACCCCTCCACTTT.

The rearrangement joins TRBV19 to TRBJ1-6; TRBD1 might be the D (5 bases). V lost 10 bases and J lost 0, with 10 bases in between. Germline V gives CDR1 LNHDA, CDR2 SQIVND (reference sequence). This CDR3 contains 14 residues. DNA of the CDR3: TGTGCCACAGGGCCCGGCTCCTATAATTCACCCCTCCACTTT. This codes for CATGPGSYNSPLHF.

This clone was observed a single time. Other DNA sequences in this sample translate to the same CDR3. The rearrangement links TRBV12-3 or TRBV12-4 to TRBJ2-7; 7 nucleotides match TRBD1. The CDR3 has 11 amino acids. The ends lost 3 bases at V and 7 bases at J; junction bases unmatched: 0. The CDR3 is CASSLTGEQYF. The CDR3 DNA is TGTGCCAGCAGTTTGACAGGGGAGCAGTACTTC.